Below, one TCR beta chain is given with its context. This entry belongs to a study of blood T cell repertoires in COVID-19. The table came from immunoSEQ multiplex PCR; TCRdb's copy has only in-frame clones and leaves some out. In the table there are tens of thousands of clones, over 80% of which are singletons. The CDR3 is 15 residues long. The germline V gene encodes CDR1 GTSNPN and CDR2 SVGIG (reference sequence). V dropped 0 bases and J dropped 6; count of bases not matched to a gene: 6. V and J are TRBV30 and TRBJ2-1, with 9 bases aligning to TRBD2. The material sequenced was peripheral blood. The clonotype comes from a human donor in a cohort sampled during active COVID-19. The CDR3 here is CAWSVLAGPINEQFF. DNA of the CDR3: TGTGCCTGGAGTGTACTAGCGGGTCCCATCAATGAGCAGTTCTTC.